This T cell receptor (beta chain) stems from a study of T cells after somatic rescue of genetic block. TCRdb keeps only in-frame clones here, not all; method: immunoSEQ multiplex PCR. The sample lists approximately 70,000 clones, under 95% occurring once. Germline CDR1 and CDR2: MDHEN and SYDVKM. V was pared by 2 bases and J by 0 bases, with 13 bases between. The CDR3 is 17 amino acids. The sequencing sample was made of peripheral blood mononuclear cells (PBMCs). The receptor comes from a young man. The chain employs TRBV28 and TRBJ1-4; TRBD1 is a possible D gene (6 bases). CDR3 sequence: CASSLGTGKATNEKLFF. The CDR3 nucleotides are TGTGCCAGCAGTTTAGGTACAGGGAAGGCAACTAATGAAAAACTGTTTTTT. The full variable domain, completed using reference TRBV28 and TRBJ1-4, is DVKVTQSSRYLVKRTGEKVFLECVQDMDHENMFWYRQDPGLGLRLIYFSYDVKMKEKGDIPEGYSVSREKKERFSLILESASTNQTSMYLCASSLGTGKATNEKLFFGSGTQLSVL.